The 31 T cell receptor beta chains reported below all come from one sample, sequenced in a study of blood T cell repertoires in COVID-19. The assay was immunoSEQ multiplex PCR, and TCRdb's table has in-frame clones only and misses some. Of roughly 250,000 clones in the sample, around nine tenths were seen once. Sequencing was carried out using peripheral blood. These receptors all stem from a man in his forties or fifties who had recovered from COVID-19.

The chain joins TRBV7-3 to TRBJ2-3; the match to TRBD2 covers 7 bases. The ends lost 0 bases at V and 8 bases at J; junction bases unmatched: 8. This CDR3 has 15 amino acids. CDR1 and CDR2 (germline): SGHTA, FQGTGA. CDR3 sequence reads: CASSLTGTGEGTQYF. The CDR3 DNA sequence: TGTGCCAGCAGCTTAACGGGGACCGGGGAGGGTACGCAGTATTTT.

This chain links TRBV6-5 with TRBJ2-5; 11 bases are a match to TRBD2. Unmatched junction bases numbered 6, after V lost 6 bases and J lost 3 bases. This CDR3 is 15 amino acids long. CDR1 is MNHEY and CDR2 is SVGAGI in the germline V gene. Written as DNA, the CDR3 is TGTGCCAGCAGCTACGGGGGACTAGCGGAAGAGACCCAGTACTTC. Translation: CASSYGGLAEETQYF.

This chain connects TRBV25-1 to TRBJ2-2; 9 bases map to TRBD1. The germline V gene encodes CDR1 MGHDK and CDR2 SYGVNS. This CDR3 region has 16 residues. The V segment lost 3 bases and the J segment 1 base; nucleotides outside the gene matches: 3. DNA for the CDR3: TGTGCCAGCAGTGACACAGGGGGCAGGAACACCGGGGAGCTGTTTTTT. As protein: CASSDTGGRNTGELFF.

This clone was seen a few times. The chain has TRBV3-1 (or the pseudogene TRBV3-2) and TRBJ2-7, with 9 bases identical to TRBD2. Germline V gene sequence: CDR1 LGHDT, CDR2 YNNKEL (reference sequence). V was clipped by 0 bases and J by 2 bases; unmatched bases: 5. The CDR3 has 16 residues. The DNA of the CDR3 is TGTGCCAGCAGCCAAGATGGCGGGAGGGGAACCTACGAGCAGTACTTC. It translates to CASSQDGGRGTYEQYF.

V gene TRBV29-1 combines with J gene TRBJ2-3; D gene uncertain. Trimming removed 5 bases at V and 0 bases at J, with 12 bases between. This CDR3 contains 14 residues. Germline CDR1 and CDR2: SQVTM and ANQGSEA. The CDR3 protein is CSVNGPMSTDTQYF. Here the CDR3 DNA reads TGCAGCGTTAATGGTCCTATGAGCACAGATACGCAGTATTTT.

The rearrangement joins TRBV15 to TRBJ2-1; 7 bases line up with TRBD2. This CDR3 is 12 amino acids long. Losses at the gene ends were 8 bases for V and 9 bases for J; bases not matched to a gene: 7. Germline CDR1 reads LNHNV; CDR2 reads YYDKDF (reference sequence). CDR3 amino acids: CATGGGEGEQFF. In DNA form, the CDR3 reads TGTGCCACCGGCGGGGGAGAGGGTGAGCAGTTCTTC.

The chain is built from TRBV11-2 and TRBJ1-4, with D possibly being TRBD1 (6 bases). V shed 4 bases and J shed 7 bases, with 16 bases lying between them. CDR3 length: 15 residues. CDR1 is SGHAT and CDR2 is FQNNGV in the germline V gene. The CDR3 is CASSSKQGLGEKLFF. The CDR3 nucleotides are TGTGCCAGCAGCTCAAAACAGGGTTTGGGTGAAAAACTGTTTTTT.

This clone was counted a single time. This CDR3 is also generated by other DNA sequences in the sample. CDR3 sequence: CSASPTESSYNEQFF. The CDR3 DNA sequence: TGCAGTGCTAGTCCGACGGAGAGCTCCTACAATGAGCAGTTCTTC. The gene calls are TRBV20-1 and TRBJ2-1; D remains ambiguous. V was shortened by 3 bases and J by 0 bases, with 12 bases between the two germline ends. The CDR3 has 15 amino acids. CDR1 and CDR2 (germline): DFQATT, SNEGSKA (reference sequence).

The sample holds many counts of this clone. The chain has TRBV5-4 and TRBJ2-5, with TRBD2 matching 10 bases. The CDR3 runs 16 residues. Trimming removed 7 bases from V and 2 bases from J; junction bases left unmatched: 11. CDR1 is SGHNT, CDR2 YYREEE, per germline (reference sequence). The CDR3 here is CASAPWGSGGQETQYF. In DNA, the CDR3 is TGTGCCAGCGCCCCGTGGGGTAGCGGGGGGCAAGAGACCCAGTACTTC.

Note on this clone: At one boundary the junction diverges from the germline segment, which might be a read error. The sample has other DNA sequences that encode this CDR3 too. DNA for the CDR3: TGTGCCAGCGGGGGCGGACTAGCGGCCGGGGAGCTATTTTTT. Residues: CASGGGLAAGELFF. This chain joins TRBV25-1 and TRBJ2-2, with TRBD2 matching 10 bases. The CDR3 has 14 amino acids. CDR1 and CDR2 from the germline V gene are MGHDK and SYGVNS. Full variable domain (outside the CDR3, taken from reference TRBV25-1 and TRBJ2-2): EADIYQTPRYLVIGTGKKITLECSQTMGHDKMYWYQQDPGMELHLIHYSYGVNSTEKGDLSSESTVSRIRTEHFPLTLESARPSHTSQYLCASGGGLAAGELFFGEGSRLTVL.

The chain has TRBV16 and TRBJ1-2; 7 nucleotides agree with TRBD1. The CDR3 runs 13 residues. The J segment lost 2 bases and the V segment lost 3 bases, leaving 0 bases of the junction unmatched. Looked up from germline, CDR1 is KGHSY and CDR2 is FQNENV. The CDR3 region is CASSQDRNYGYTF. The CDR3 nucleotides are TGTGCCAGCAGCCAGGACAGGAACTATGGCTACACCTTC.

This sequence joins TRBV18 and TRBJ1-3, with TRBD1 as a possible D gene (6 bases). The CDR3 loop spans 14 amino acids. Germline loops: CDR1 KGHSH, CDR2 LQKENI. V lost 3 bases and J lost 4, with 10 bases in between. The DNA for the CDR3 is TGTGCCAGCTCACCGCCTGACAGGGGAAACACCATATATTTT. Its translation is CASSPPDRGNTIYF. Filled out from reference TRBV18 and TRBJ1-3, the complete variable domain reads NAGVMQNPRHLVRRRGQEARLRCSPMKGHSHVYWYRQLPEEGLKFMVYLQKENIIDESGMPKERFSAEFPKEGPSILRIQQVVRGDSAAYFCASSPPDRGNTIYFGEGSWLTVV.

The chain has TRBV5-1 and TRBJ2-7, with D possibly matching TRBD1 (5 bases). V lost 2 bases to trimming and J lost 1 base, with 10 bases between them. Looked up from germline, CDR1 is SGHRS and CDR2 is YFSETQ. CDR3 length equals 14 residues. The CDR3 sequence is CASSLWQGSYEQYF. CDR3 nucleotides: TGCGCCAGCAGCTTATGGCAGGGATCCTACGAGCAGTACTTC.

This chain uses TRBV7-2 with TRBJ2-5; tentatively, D is TRBD1 (6 bases). The CDR3 covers 13 residues. Germline CDR1 is SGHTA and CDR2 is FQGNSA. V was pared by 5 bases and J by 3 bases, with 10 bases between. The chain's CDR3 is CASSKDRKETQYF. The CDR3 DNA is TGTGCCAGCAGCAAGGACAGAAAAGAGACCCAGTACTTC.

The rearrangement links TRBV5-6 to TRBJ2-7; 10 nucleotides line up with TRBD2. Trimming at V came to 4 bases and at J to 3 bases, leaving 10 bases not matched to a gene. The length of the CDR3 is 16 residues. Looked up from germline, CDR1 is SGHDT and CDR2 is YYEEEE. CDR3 in DNA: TGTGCCAGCAGCCGACCTAGCGGGAGAATTTTCTACGAGCAGTACTTC. Translating it yields CASSRPSGRIFYEQYF.

This sequence joins TRBV19 and TRBJ2-7; possibly TRBD1 for D (6 bases). Germline V gene lookup returns CDR1 LNHDA and CDR2 SQIVND (reference sequence). V was clipped by 3 bases and J by 4 bases, with 13 bases between them. The CDR3 has 14 residues. CDR3 coding DNA: TGTGCCAGTAGTATTGCCTACAGGGAGTACGAGCAGTACTTC. Encoded protein: CASSIAYREYEQYF. Full variable domain (remainder filled in from reference TRBV19 and TRBJ2-7): DGGITQSPKYLFRKEGQNVTLSCEQNLNHDAMYWYRQDPGQGLRLIYYSQIVNDFQKGDIAEGYSVSREKKESFPLTVTSAQKNPTAFYLCASSIAYREYEQYFGPGTRLTVT.

This sequence joins TRBV4-1 and TRBJ1-2, with D maybe TRBD1 (6 bases). The CDR3 totals 14 residues. Germline V lookup: CDR1 MGHRA, CDR2 YSYEKL. With 1 base removed from V and 7 bases from J, the gap between germline ends came to 13 bases. In DNA, the CDR3 is TGCGCCAGCAGCCAAGTCCGGACAGTTTTTGGCTACACCTTC. Amino acids: CASSQVRTVFGYTF.

The rearrangement uses TRBV5-4 and TRBJ2-3, with TRBD2 identical over 9 bases. V dropped 3 bases and J dropped 11; count of bases not matched to a gene: 7. CDR1 and CDR2 (germline): SGHNT, YYREEE (reference sequence). This CDR3 is built from 13 residues. CDR3 in DNA: TGTGCCAGCAGCTCAGTAGCGGGGGTGGGGCAGTATTTT. Translating it yields CASSSVAGVGQYF. Variable domain in full (rest from reference TRBV5-4 and TRBJ2-3): ETGVTQSPTHLIKTRGQQVTLRCSSQSGHNTVSWYQQALGQGPQFIFQYYREEENGRGNFPPRFSGLQFPNYSSELNVNALELDDSALYLCASSSVAGVGQYFGPGTRLTVL.

The chain uses TRBV3-1 (or the pseudogene TRBV3-2) and TRBJ2-1; no clear D. Trimming shortened V by 1 base and J by 3 bases, and 13 bases separated the two germline ends. Germline CDR1 is LGHDT and CDR2 is YNNKEL (reference sequence). The CDR3 covers 16 residues. CDR3 amino acids: CASSQAPPVVYNEQFF. The CDR3 nucleotides are TGTGCCAGCAGCCAAGCCCCGCCGGTCGTCTACAATGAGCAGTTCTTC.

J is TRBJ2-1 and V is TRBV6-6; TRBD2 agrees at 8 bases. The CDR3 is made up of 12 amino acids. V shed 6 bases and J 9 bases; nucleotides not matched to a gene: 4. The V gene's germline CDR1 is MNHNY and CDR2 SVGAGI (reference sequence). CDR3 sequence (DNA): TGTGCCAGCAGCGGGGGGGCCTTTGAGCAGTTCTTC. Its translation: CASSGGAFEQFF.

The chain links TRBV19 to TRBJ2-3; tentatively, D is TRBD1 (5 bases). V was clipped by 2 bases and J by 4 bases, with 16 bases between them. Germline CDR1 LNHDA, CDR2 SQIVND (reference sequence). The CDR3 has 16 amino acids. CDR3 residues: CASSIIRGIGSDTQYF. The CDR3 nucleotides are TGTGCCAGTAGTATAATTAGGGGAATAGGTTCAGATACGCAGTATTTT. The variable domain in full, with the rest retrieved from reference TRBV19 and TRBJ2-3, is DGGITQSPKYLFRKEGQNVTLSCEQNLNHDAMYWYRQDPGQGLRLIYYSQIVNDFQKGDIAEGYSVSREKKESFPLTVTSAQKNPTAFYLCASSIIRGIGSDTQYFGPGTRLTVL.

The J gene is TRBJ2-5, the V gene TRBV11-2; 9 bases are shared with TRBD2. V gave up 3 bases and J gave up 4 bases; unmatched junction bases: 6. The CDR3 consists of 15 residues. Per the germline V gene, CDR1 is SGHAT and CDR2 is FQNNGV. CDR3 in DNA: TGTGCCAGCAGCTTTAGCGGGGGACCCGGAGAGACCCAGTACTTC. Its translation is CASSFSGGPGETQYF.

The genes are TRBV9 and TRBJ2-5, with D perhaps matching TRBD1 (6 bases). Per germline, CDR1 SGDLS and CDR2 YYNGEE. Trimming pared 4 bases from V and 5 bases from J, leaving 21 bases between. The CDR3 covers 16 residues. CDR3 sequence: CASSPTGQPGTETQYF. The CDR3 nucleotides read TGTGCCAGCAGCCCAACTGGACAGCCGGGTACGGAGACCCAGTACTTC. The full variable domain, its missing parts supplied by reference TRBV9 and TRBJ2-5, is DSGVTQTPKHLITATGQRVTLRCSPRSGDLSVYWYQQSLDQGLQFLIQYYNGEERAKGNILERFSAQQFPDLHSELNLSSLELGDSALYFCASSPTGQPGTETQYFGPGTRLLVL.

The rearrangement joins TRBV15 to TRBJ1-4, with 7 nucleotides matching TRBD1. The V gene's germline CDR1 is LNHNV and CDR2 YYDKDF (reference sequence). V trimming: 0 bases; J trimming: 11 bases; junction bases outside the gene matches: 12. CDR3 size: 16 residues. DNA of the CDR3: TGTGCCACCAGCAGAGAACTCCCTCAGGGGGTTGGGAAACTGTTTTTT. It translates to CATSRELPQGVGKLFF.

V usage is TRBV5-4 and J usage is TRBJ1-6, with unresolved D. Germline V gene data show CDR1 as SGHNT and CDR2 as YYREEE (reference sequence). Trimming took off 4 bases at V and 5 bases at J, with 16 bases between the two ends. The CDR3 is 16 amino acids. The CDR3 loop is CASSPSAGLNNSPLHF. The CDR3 DNA reads as TGTGCCAGCAGCCCTTCTGCGGGCCTCAATAATTCACCCCTCCACTTT.

CDR3 sequence reads: CATSDFKGSQPQHF. CDR3 coding DNA: TGTGCCACCAGTGATTTTAAGGGGTCTCAGCCCCAGCATTTT. The J gene is TRBJ1-5, the V gene TRBV24-1, with a tentative D call TRBD1 (5 bases). This CDR3 spans 14 amino acids. Trimming removed 1 base from V and 6 bases from J, with 9 bases in between. Per the germline V gene, CDR1 is KGHDR and CDR2 is SFDVKD.

This chain uses TRBV9 with TRBJ1-6; TRBD1 might be the D (5 bases). Germline CDR1 is SGDLS and CDR2 is YYNGEE. The length of the CDR3 is 13 residues. Trimming pared 2 bases from V and 7 bases from J, leaving 7 bases between. This CDR3 reads CASSVGGNSPLHF. Here the CDR3 DNA reads TGTGCCAGCAGCGTGGGGGGGAATTCACCCCTCCACTTT.

This chain joins TRBV7-9 and TRBJ1-1; no clear D. Per germline, CDR1 SEHNR and CDR2 FQNEAQ (reference sequence). This CDR3 is 14 amino acids long. V gave up 0 bases and J gave up 0 bases, with 5 bases separating them. The CDR3 loop reads CASSLAAMNTEAFF. The CDR3 region has the DNA TGTGCCAGCAGCTTAGCAGCTATGAACACTGAAGCTTTCTTT.

The V call is TRBV10-1, the J call TRBJ2-7, with 9 bases aligning to TRBD1. The CDR3 length is 22 residues. Losses at the gene ends were 5 bases for V and 3 bases for J; bases not matched to a gene: 29. In germline, CDR1 is WNHNN, CDR2 SYGVQD (reference sequence). CDR3 sequence (DNA): TGCGCCAGCAGTCCTACGGGACAGGGCCTCCCTCGGCTATGGCGGGACCGCTACGAGCAGTACTTC. Translated, it gives CASSPTGQGLPRLWRDRYEQYF.

The rearrangement joins TRBV5-6 to TRBJ2-7; possibly TRBD1 for D (7 bases). Looked up from germline, CDR1 is SGHDT and CDR2 is YYEEEE. CDR3 length equals 16 residues. Trimming took off 3 bases at V and 2 bases at J, with 18 bases between the two ends. In DNA, the CDR3 is TGTGCCAGCAGCTCCCCGTGGGGCAGGGGGGCCTACGAGCAGTACTTC. It specifies CASSSPWGRGAYEQYF.

The chain carries TRBV11-2 and TRBJ2-4, with a tentative D call TRBD1 (7 bases). From germline, CDR1 is SGHAT and CDR2 FQNNGV. The V gene lost 1 base and the J gene lost 15 bases, with 16 bases spanning the gap. The CDR3 is 13 amino acids. The CDR3, as DNA: TGTGCCAGCAGCTTAGTAGCGGCAGGGGGATCGTACTTC. This translates into CASSLVAAGGSYF.